This T cell receptor beta chain was sequenced for a study of T cell changes during pregnancy in multiple sclerosis. The repertoire was sequenced with immunoSEQ multiplex PCR; TCRdb's copy has only in-frame clones and lacks some. The repertoire holds more than 35,000 clones, approximately 90% seen once, with 5.5% to 6% in the top ten. Trimming took off 0 bases at V and 6 bases at J, with 9 bases between the two ends. CDR1 is LNHNV, CDR2 YYDKDF, per germline (reference sequence). The CDR3 runs to 14 residues. This receptor was obtained from a female donor in good health, enrolled as a control in a pregnancy study. J is TRBJ2-1 and V is TRBV15; tentatively, D is TRBD2 (5 bases). The sequencing used CD8+ T cells from peripheral blood mononuclear cells, collected after pregnancy. CDR3 region: CATSRDLRGNEQFF. As DNA, the CDR3 is TGTGCCACCAGCAGAGATCTCCGGGGCAATGAGCAGTTCTTC.